The clone carrying this T cell receptor beta chain was detected only a few times. Clones were read by immunoSEQ multiplex PCR, and TCRdb kept only the in-frame ones, dropping some. The repertoire has 40,000 or so clones, around 91% of them found once; the top ten carry around 2.9%. The CDR3 has 14 residues. CDR1 SGHVS and CDR2 FQNEAQ come from the germline V gene. V was pared by 5 bases and J by 8 bases, with 16 bases between. This entry is derived from a study of blood T cell repertoires in COVID-19. The wider study: From T cells, B-cell-depleted T cells, or PBMCs came the material, which was cDNA or gDNA.

Sample: peripheral blood. This rearrangement joins TRBV7-8 to TRBJ1-5; possible D gene TRBD1, 5 bases. The receptor's source is a man aged 45-65 years with active COVID-19. CDR3 sequence reads: CASSPMSRREPQHF. As DNA, the CDR3 is TGTGCCAGCAGCCCAATGTCACGCAGGGAGCCCCAGCATTTT.